Listed below are T cell receptor beta chains from one sample, sequenced in a study of cytomegalovirus exposure and HLA in healthy donors. Clones were sequenced by immunoSEQ multiplex PCR, and TCRdb holds only the in-frame ones, with some missing. The sample carries approximately 160,000 clones, around 76% recorded once. The specimen was PBMCs. These receptors were collected from a girl between 10 and 17 years old in good health and CMV-seropositive. Both conserved end residues are part of each CDR3. Clone size is stated in some rows and not others, as once, few, many or a class when expanded.

clone size	V gene	J gene	CDR3 protein
-	TRBV5-1	TRBJ2-7	CASSSTSPYEQYF
-	TRBV6-1	TRBJ2-1	CASSERGGSYNEQFF
-	TRBV2	TRBJ1-4	CASTEGVNNEKLFF
-	TRBV10-3	TRBJ2-7	CAISDTGTGAHEQYF
-	TRBV29-1	TRBJ2-5	CSVLTGQGARETQYF
few	TRBV2	TRBJ1-1	CASIRDRDTEAFF
-	TRBV7-3	TRBJ2-1	CASSPATSGAPHNEQFF
few	TRBV27	TRBJ1-1	CASSLGGGGVAEAFF
-	TRBV5-1	TRBJ2-1	CASSLGGRRDNEQFF
-	TRBV25-1	TRBJ1-1	CASGTAKADMNTEAFF
once	TRBV11-3	TRBJ1-3	CASSLLFLRHGTASGNTIYF
-	TRBV27	TRBJ1-4	CASSFVVGAELFF
-	TRBV5-4	TRBJ2-7	CASSFGGVYEQYF
-	TRBV28	TRBJ2-3	CASTTTASDTQYF
-	TRBV7-9	TRBJ2-5	CASSPRGSQETQYF
-	TRBV6-1	TRBJ2-7	CASSTAPGTGNEQYF
-	TRBV29-1	TRBJ1-1	CSVEGGVRGTMNTEAFF
-	TRBV27	TRBJ1-2	CASSLKGNYGYTF
few	TRBV18	TRBJ2-5	CASSPPGLGAETQYF
-	TRBV7-9	TRBJ2-5	CASSRGSGGIQETQYF
-	TRBV29-1	TRBJ2-7	CSVGQGPISYEQYF
-	TRBV28	TRBJ2-7	CASSLLGPRYEQYF
-	TRBV2	TRBJ2-1	CASTTLAGGSEQFF
-	TRBV7-3	TRBJ2-2	CASSASSGSGELFF
-	TRBV9	TRBJ2-2	CASSVGGTLGGELFF
once	TRBV30	TRBJ1-2	CAWSAPEVDRSSYGYTF
few	TRBV2	TRBJ1-5	CASREQGALGNQPQHF
-	TRBV29-1	TRBJ2-1	CSVAEGYNEQFF
-	TRBV29-1	TRBJ2-1	CSVPGTGFSYNEQFF
-	TRBV18	TRBJ2-1	CASSPRTGRDEQFF
-	TRBV2	TRBJ2-7	CASSDRSSSYEQYF
-	TRBV5-3	TRBJ1-2	CARSADRGRLNGYTF
-	TRBV29-1	TRBJ1-4	CSVEDRARGEVLFF
-	TRBV10-3	TRBJ2-3	CAISEVARGLDTQYF
-	TRBV5-1	TRBJ1-2	CASSLESWGQGQGYTF
-	TRBV18	TRBJ1-3	CASSLSGTGPSSGNTIYF
-	TRBV5-1	TRBJ1-1	CASSLAGGYTEAFF
once	TRBV5-1	TRBJ1-1	CASSGTQNTEAFF
-	TRBV27	TRBJ2-7	CASSFRDRDYEQYF
once	TRBV28	TRBJ1-3	CASSLGIGGNSGNTIYF
-	TRBV4-1	TRBJ1-3	CASSQDAGQRNTIYF
-	TRBV28	TRBJ1-5	CASDGANQPQHF
once	TRBV6-1	TRBJ2-7	CASRLGQTYEQYF
few	TRBV11-3	TRBJ2-7	CASSRTGTGDYEQYF
-	TRBV6-6	TRBJ2-7	CASRKLTGGFYEQYF
-	TRBV2	TRBJ1-1	CASSLEDRAEAFF
-	TRBV4-1	TRBJ2-2	CASSQDRDANTGELFF
-	TRBV19	TRBJ1-2	CASRTAGNYGYTF
-	TRBV7-2	TRBJ2-3	CASSGKTSGGATDTQYF
-	TRBV11-2	TRBJ1-1	CASSNPNRQGRTEAFF
-	TRBV27	TRBJ2-1	CASSPQRELWYNEQFF
-	TRBV5-1	TRBJ1-5	CASSFSGNNQPQHF
few	TRBV29-1	TRBJ2-7	CSVPGLAGGGSYEQYF
-	TRBV2	TRBJ2-3	CASSEDPGLADTQYF
-	TRBV18	TRBJ2-5	CASSPIGQGWETQYF
-	TRBV6-6	TRBJ2-7	CASSYSRQAYEQYF
-	TRBV28	TRBJ1-5	CASHVQGNSNQPQHF
-	TRBV5-5	TRBJ2-3	CASSFSSGQGFADTQYF